This T cell receptor beta chain originates from a study of T cell responses to AZD1222 COVID-19 vaccine (dated by TCRdb to about 2021). Background for the entire study: TCR sequencing covered 233 trial participants: some 210 given two doses of AZD1222 and 26 given two doses of MenACWY control vaccine. Trial participants were enrolled by age into subgroups of 18-55, 56-69 and 70-plus years, and approximately 150, 30 and 60 TCR-sequenced participants, respectively, were included in these subgroups. On the study overall, not on this receptor specifically: Reportedly, almost half of the unique spike-specific TCRs recognized epitopes lying outside the regions that are mutated in the B.1.351 and B.1.1.7 variants. After two AZD1222 doses, spike-specific TCR breadth and depth were significantly higher than at day 0 and than in MenACWY recipients. Conclusions about previously exposed vaccinees were limited because only five to seven AZD1222 recipients were SARS-CoV-2 seropositive at baseline. The 56-69-year group was small, and its depth increase did not reach significance, likely because of low power. CD4 TCRs associated with the vaccine covered the entire spike protein, and the dominant responses were in regions 160-218 and 743-854. Participants were mostly white British and included more females than males, and it was suggested by the authors that clonal diversity may have been underestimated. Because no day 14 peak-response samples were available, the repertoires could be characterized only after the peak T cell response.

The CDR3 regions of human TCRbeta chains were analyzed by immunosequencing. In the original analysis: TCRs in the repertoires were compared against a reference library of SARS-CoV-2-specific TCRs that had been generated with the MIRA antigen-specificity platform. Breadth meant the fraction of unique TCRs that were SARS-CoV-2-associated, whereas depth meant the fraction of total T cells that were SARS-CoV-2-associated. Each spike-specific TCR was assigned to its reactive spike region and to a CD4 or CD8 class using the MIRA data. Log10-transformed breadth and depth values were compared by one-way ANOVA with Sidak's multiple comparisons tests. Not all clones reach the TCRdb copy of this immuneACCESS table, which keeps in-frame sequences only. Checked studies attribute under half of the gap to unresolved V genes and leave the rest unexplained. That table gives V, J and clone size, and the DNA gave D and trimming. The sample yields 90,000 to 130,000 clones; roughly 89% were counted once. Of the sample, roughly 14% falls within the top ten clones.

V gives up 7 bases and J gives up 1 base, and the segment between their germline ends measures 10 bases. CDR1 and CDR2 were assigned from the germline V gene (reference sequence) as LNHDA and SQIVND. From cysteine to phenylalanine, the CDR3 is 13 amino acids long. The retained sequence is limited to the CDR3, 39 bases, with the frame set at the first base. The intended sense of this specimen's time point label: about 28 days (+/-7) after the second vaccine dose. AZD1222 recipients whose second dose came at about 4 weeks and those whose second dose came at about 12 weeks were combined into one group, since spike-specific TCR depth and breadth did not differ between the two schedules. Vaccinee samples came from UK trials COV001 and COV002, including a single-blind randomized controlled phase 2/3 trial of AZD1222 (ChAdOx1 nCoV-19) in healthy adults. For TCRbeta chain sequencing, PBMC samples were collected from trial participants at day 0 and at day 28 after the second dose.

Notes on this clone: Its antigen remains unidentified. No quality values exist for individual bases; no much larger clone is one base distant.

Material: peripheral blood, obtained 28 days after the second AZD1222 dose. The sequence was collected from an adult who received the AZD1222 COVID-19 vaccine. This chain is built from TRBV19 and TRBJ1-1, with the identity of the D gene unclear. For the CDR3, the sequence is CASKGSRNTEAFF. The sequenced DNA is TGTGCCAGTAAAGGTAGCCGGAACACTGAAGCTTTCTTT.